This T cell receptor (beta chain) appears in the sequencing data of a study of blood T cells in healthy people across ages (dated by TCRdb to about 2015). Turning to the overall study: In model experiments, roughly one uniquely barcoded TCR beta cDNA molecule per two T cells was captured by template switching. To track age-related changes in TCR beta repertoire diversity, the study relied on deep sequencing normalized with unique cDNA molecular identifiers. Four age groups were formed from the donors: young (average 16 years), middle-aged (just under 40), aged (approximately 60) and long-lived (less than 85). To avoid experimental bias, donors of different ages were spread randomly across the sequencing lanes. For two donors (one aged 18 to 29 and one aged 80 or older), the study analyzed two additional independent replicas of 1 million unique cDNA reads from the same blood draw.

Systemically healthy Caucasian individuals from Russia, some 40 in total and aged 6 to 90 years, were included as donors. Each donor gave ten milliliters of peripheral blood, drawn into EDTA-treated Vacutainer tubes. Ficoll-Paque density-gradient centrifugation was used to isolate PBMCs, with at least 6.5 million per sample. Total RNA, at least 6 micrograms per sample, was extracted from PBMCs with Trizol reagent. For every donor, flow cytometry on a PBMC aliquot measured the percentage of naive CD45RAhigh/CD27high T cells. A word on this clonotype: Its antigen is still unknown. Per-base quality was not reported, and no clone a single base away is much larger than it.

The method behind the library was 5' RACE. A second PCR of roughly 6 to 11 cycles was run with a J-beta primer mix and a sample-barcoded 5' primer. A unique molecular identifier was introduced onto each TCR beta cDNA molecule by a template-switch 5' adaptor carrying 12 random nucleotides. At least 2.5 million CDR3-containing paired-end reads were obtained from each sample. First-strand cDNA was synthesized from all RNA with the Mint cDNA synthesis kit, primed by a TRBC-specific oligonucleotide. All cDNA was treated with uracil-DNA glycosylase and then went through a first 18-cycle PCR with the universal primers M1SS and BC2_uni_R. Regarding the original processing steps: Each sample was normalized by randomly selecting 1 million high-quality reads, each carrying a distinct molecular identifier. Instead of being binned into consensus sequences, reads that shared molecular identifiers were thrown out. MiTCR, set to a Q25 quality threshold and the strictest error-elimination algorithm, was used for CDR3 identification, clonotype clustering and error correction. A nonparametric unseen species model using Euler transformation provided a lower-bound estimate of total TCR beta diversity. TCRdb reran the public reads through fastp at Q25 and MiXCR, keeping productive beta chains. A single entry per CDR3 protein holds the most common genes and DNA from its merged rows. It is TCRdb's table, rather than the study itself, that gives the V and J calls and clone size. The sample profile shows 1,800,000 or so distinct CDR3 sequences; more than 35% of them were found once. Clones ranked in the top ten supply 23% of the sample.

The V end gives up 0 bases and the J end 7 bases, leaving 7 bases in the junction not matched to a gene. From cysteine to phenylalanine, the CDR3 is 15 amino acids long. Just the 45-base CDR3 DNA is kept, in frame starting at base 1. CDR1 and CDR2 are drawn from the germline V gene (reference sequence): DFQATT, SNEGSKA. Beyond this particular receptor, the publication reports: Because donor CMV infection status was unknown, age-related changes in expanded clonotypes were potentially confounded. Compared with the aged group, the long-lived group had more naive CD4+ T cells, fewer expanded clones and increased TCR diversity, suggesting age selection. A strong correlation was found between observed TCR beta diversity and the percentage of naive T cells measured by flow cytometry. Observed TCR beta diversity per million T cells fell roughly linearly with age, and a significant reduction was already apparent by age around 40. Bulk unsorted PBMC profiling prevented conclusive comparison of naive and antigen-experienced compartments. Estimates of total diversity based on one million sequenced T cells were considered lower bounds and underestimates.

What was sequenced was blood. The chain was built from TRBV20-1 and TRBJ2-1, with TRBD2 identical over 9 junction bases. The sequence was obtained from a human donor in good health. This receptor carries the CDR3 CSARDGRGGRNEQFF. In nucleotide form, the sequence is TGCAGTGCTAGAGATGGGCGGGGGGGCCGAAATGAGCAGTTCTTC.